This T cell receptor (beta chain) emerged from a study of blood T cell repertoires in COVID-19. Sequencing used immunoSEQ multiplex PCR; TCRdb keeps in-frame clones, though not all of them. The sample yields about 87,000 clones, 70% to 90% seen once. V lost 3 bases, J lost 6 bases, and 7 bases stayed unmatched. From germline, CDR1 is LNHDA and CDR2 SQIVND (reference sequence). CDR3 size: 16 residues. Source material: peripheral blood. The sequence was collected from a woman aged 80 or older with COVID-19, enrolled during active disease. This chain links TRBV19 with TRBJ2-7; 14 bases agree with TRBD2. CDR3: CASSIRLAGGVGEQYF. The CDR3 nucleotides read TGTGCCAGTAGTATCCGACTAGCGGGAGGGGTCGGCGAGCAGTACTTC.